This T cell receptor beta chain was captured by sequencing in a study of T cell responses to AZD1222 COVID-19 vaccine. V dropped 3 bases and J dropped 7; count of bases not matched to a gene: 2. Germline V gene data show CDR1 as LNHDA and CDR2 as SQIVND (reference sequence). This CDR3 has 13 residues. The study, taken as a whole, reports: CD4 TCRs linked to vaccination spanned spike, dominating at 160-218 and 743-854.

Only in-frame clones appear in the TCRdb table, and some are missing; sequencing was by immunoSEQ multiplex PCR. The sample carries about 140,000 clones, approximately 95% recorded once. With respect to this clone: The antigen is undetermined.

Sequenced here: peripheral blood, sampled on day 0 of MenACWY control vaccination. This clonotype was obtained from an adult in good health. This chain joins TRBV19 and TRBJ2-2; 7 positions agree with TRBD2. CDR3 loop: CASSMRENGELFF. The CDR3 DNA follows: TGTGCCAGTAGTATGCGGGAGAACGGGGAGCTGTTTTTT.